Listed here are 27 T cell receptor beta chains from one sample, sequenced in a study of T cells in Graves' hyperthyroidism and ophthalmopathy. RNA transcripts were the template for amplifying TCR beta CDR3 regions. During a first-round RT-PCR of the TCR CDR3, the HTBI primer set was used. A single record per CDR3 protein comes from TCRdb applying MiXCR to the multiplex PCR reads. The data contain 530,000 or so distinct CDR3 sequences, 46% of them singletons. Sequenced input: peripheral blood or thyroid tissue (not recorded which). The source is a woman between 18 and 29 years old with Graves' hyperthyroidism.

This clonotype was counted many times. This chain connects TRBV12-3 or TRBV12-4 to TRBJ2-7; D may be TRBD1 (6 bases). Trimming left V 4 bases short and J 1 base short, with 11 bases between. CDR3 length: 14 amino acids. CDR3 sequence: CASSSWTESYEQYF. CDR3 bases: TGTGCCAGCAGTTCCTGGACAGAATCCTACGAGCAGTACTTC.

For this clonotype: Since a much larger clone is just one base distant, this may be a read error. This chain uses TRBV12-3 or TRBV12-4 with TRBJ2-7; D is possibly TRBD1 (5 bases). Trimming shortened V by 10 bases and J by 3 bases, and 16 bases separated the two germline ends. The CDR3 spans 13 residues. Here the CDR3 DNA reads TGTGCCAACACGAAGGACAACGACTACGAGCAGTACTTC. Translation gives CANTKDNDYEQYF.

The chain carries TRBV7-9 and TRBJ2-7; TRBD2 matches 7 bases. The CDR3 contains 11 residues. The germline gives CDR1 SEHNR, CDR2 FQNEAQ (reference sequence). The ends lost 4 bases at V and 12 bases at J; junction bases unmatched: 6. CDR3 coding DNA: TGTGCCAGCAGCTCCCTGACTAGCTTGTACTTC. It yields the protein CASSSLTSLYF.

This clonotype was recorded many times. The chain is built from TRBV14 and TRBJ1-1; D might be TRBD1 (5 bases). The CDR3 runs to 15 residues. In germline, CDR1 is SGHDN, CDR2 FVKESK. Trimming left V 0 bases short and J 5 bases short, with 13 bases between. The CDR3 loop is CASSQDPGEGTEAFF. The CDR3 nucleotides are TGTGCCAGCAGCCAAGATCCGGGAGAGGGGACTGAAGCTTTCTTT. The variable domain in full, completed from reference TRBV14 and TRBJ1-1, reads EAGVTQFPSHSVIEKGQTVTLRCDPISGHDNLYWYRRVMGKEIKFLLHFVKESKQDESGMPNNRFLAERTGGTYSTLKVQPAELEDSGVYFCASSQDPGEGTEAFFGQGTRLTVV.

This clonotype was counted ten times or more. The chain carries TRBV7-2 and TRBJ1-1, with D perhaps TRBD1 (5 bases). CDR3 length: 16 amino acids. Per the germline V gene, CDR1 is SGHTA and CDR2 is FQGNSA. The V end lost 3 bases, the J end lost 0 bases, and 14 bases lay between the germline ends. CDR3: CASSFGEWGLNTEAFF. The CDR3 DNA sequence: TGTGCCAGCAGCTTTGGGGAGTGGGGACTGAACACTGAAGCTTTCTTT.

In its sample, this clonotype was seen many times. The chain employs TRBV10-3 and TRBJ2-5; 7 bases map to TRBD2. The CDR3 sequence is 16 residues long. Unmatched junction bases numbered 8, after V lost 2 bases and J lost 2 bases. Germline assignment: CDR1 ENHRY and CDR2 SYGVKD. The CDR3 is CAISETLAGSQETQYF. In DNA, the CDR3 is TGTGCCATCAGTGAGACCTTAGCGGGCTCGCAAGAGACCCAGTACTTC.

This clonotype was counted between two and nine times. V and J are TRBV2 and TRBJ2-3, with TRBD2 identical over 9 bases. V lost 7 bases to trimming and J lost 5 bases; unmatched junction nucleotides: 13. Germline-derived CDR1 and CDR2 are SNHLY and FYNNEI. CDR3 length: 16 residues. CDR3 nucleotide sequence: TGTGCCAGCACCCGGAATTGGGCTAGCGGGAAAGATACGCAGTATTTT. Translated, it gives CASTRNWASGKDTQYF. Complete variable domain (other parts from reference TRBV2 and TRBJ2-3): EPEVTQTPSHQVTQMGQEVILRCVPISNHLYFYWYRQILGQKVEFLVSFYNNEISEKSEIFDDQFSVERPDGSNFTLKIRSTKLEDSAMYFCASTRNWASGKDTQYFGPGTRLTVL.

This clonotype has at least ten counts. The V and J genes are TRBV9 and TRBJ2-7, with TRBD2 identical over 8 bases. Germline loops: CDR1 SGDLS, CDR2 YYNGEE. The V segment lost 0 bases and the J segment 6 bases; nucleotides outside the gene matches: 8. This CDR3 region has 15 residues. CDR3 sequence (DNA): TGTGCCAGCAGCGTAGGAAGCGGGAGTTACCGCGAGCAGTACTTC. It specifies CASSVGSGSYREQYF.

This chain uses TRBV29-1 with TRBJ2-5, with TRBD1 matching over 10 bases. Germline-derived CDR1 and CDR2 are SQVTM and ANQGSEA. Trimming at V came to 4 bases and at J to 7 bases, leaving 15 bases not matched to a gene. CDR3 length: 16 amino acids. The CDR3 nucleotides read TGCAGCGTTGGAGGGGGAAGGGACAGGGGTTTCGGGACCCAGTACTTC. It yields the protein CSVGGGRDRGFGTQYF.

The rearrangement links TRBV29-1 to TRBJ1-5, with D unresolved. Looked up from germline, CDR1 is SQVTM and CDR2 is ANQGSEA. The CDR3 sequence is 15 residues long. V was cut by 6 bases and J by 4 bases, with 19 bases left in between. CDR3 sequence (DNA): TGCAGCGTCGGCGGACTAGCGGGAGGTAATCAGCCCCAGCATTTT. Protein product: CSVGGLAGGNQPQHF.

The V call is TRBV29-1, the J call TRBJ1-1, with TRBD1 matching over 9 bases. V dropped 7 bases and J dropped 3; count of bases not matched to a gene: 6. CDR1 SQVTM and CDR2 ANQGSEA come from the germline V gene. This CDR3 region has 13 residues. As DNA, the CDR3 is TGCAGCGCCCCGGACAGGGGACACACTGAAGCTTTCTTT. This encodes CSAPDRGHTEAFF.

In this sample, this clonotype turned up a few times. CDR3 DNA: TGTGCCAGCAGTTCCGGGACAGACGAGCAGTACTTC. Amino acid sequence: CASSSGTDEQYF. The genes are TRBV7-6 and TRBJ2-7, with TRBD1 matching 7 bases. This CDR3 region has 12 residues. J lost 5 bases, V lost 6 bases, and 4 bases had no gene match. CDR1 is SGHVS and CDR2 is FNYEAQ in the germline V gene.

The V call is TRBV10-3, the J call TRBJ1-4; D perhaps matches TRBD1 (5 bases). This CDR3 region has 19 residues. The V and J ends lost 6 bases and 8 bases respectively, with 31 bases between them. Germline loops: CDR1 ENHRY, CDR2 SYGVKD. In DNA form, the CDR3 reads TGTGCCATCAGGGAGACCCCGACCCCAGGGTTGCAGGGTGGCGAAAAACTGTTTTTT. This gives the protein CAIRETPTPGLQGGEKLFF.

This clonotype was detected ten times or more. The V gene is TRBV4-1, the J gene TRBJ2-7, with TRBD1 as a possible D gene (5 bases). The germline V gene has CDR1 MGHRA and CDR2 YSYEKL. This CDR3 contains 14 residues. The V gene lost 3 bases and the J gene lost 1 base, with 10 bases spanning the gap. The CDR3 bases are TGCGCCAGCAGCCACCGAAACAGGTCCTACGAGCAGTACTTC. Amino acid sequence: CASSHRNRSYEQYF.

This clonotype appeared many times. The chain uses TRBV27 and TRBJ1-1; no firm D call. This CDR3 is 15 amino acids long. V lost 5 bases, J lost 0 bases, and 13 bases lay in between. Germline assignment: CDR1 MNHEY and CDR2 SMNVEV (reference sequence). CDR3 sequence: CASSPDGAMNTEAFF. For the CDR3, the DNA is TGTGCCAGCAGTCCGGACGGAGCTATGAACACTGAAGCTTTCTTT.

As concerns this clonotype: One base away lies a much larger clone, so this may be a sequencing read error. V and J are TRBV5-1 and TRBJ1-2; TRBD1 agrees at 9 bases. J lost 4 bases, V lost 2 bases, and 3 bases had no gene match. This CDR3 has 14 amino acids. Germline V gene sequence: CDR1 SGHRS, CDR2 YFSETQ. The CDR3 reads CASSFRQGGYGYTF. CDR3 in DNA: TGCGCCAGCAGCTTTCGACAGGGGGGCTATGGCTACACCTTC.

This clonotype showed up many times. The chain combines TRBV7-3 with TRBJ2-5; TRBD2 matches at 7 bases. J was trimmed by 5 bases and V by 0 bases; bases with no gene match: 6. Germline CDR1 reads SGHTA; CDR2 reads FQGTGA. The CDR3 loop spans 15 amino acids. CDR3 sequence (DNA): TGTGCCAGCAGCTTAACCGGGGAGGGTTTGGAGACCCAGTACTTC. It translates to CASSLTGEGLETQYF.

The J gene is TRBJ2-2, the V gene TRBV20-1; TRBD1 matches 8 bases. Germline CDR1 and CDR2: DFQATT and SNEGSKA (reference sequence). The CDR3 contains 14 residues. V shed 3 bases and J 5 bases; nucleotides not matched to a gene: 5. The CDR3 nucleotides are TGCAGTGCTAGCAGGGGGCTCGGGACCGGGGAGCTGTTTTTT. It is translated as CSASRGLGTGELFF.

The V call is TRBV7-8, the J call TRBJ1-3; no definite D call. The germline V and J ends were trimmed by 4 bases and 8 bases, with 15 bases remaining between them. This CDR3 is built from 14 residues. CDR1 and CDR2 (germline): SGHVS, FQNEAQ. CDR3 amino acids: CASSSTFDGYTIYF. CDR3 nucleotide sequence: TGTGCCAGCAGCTCTACCTTCGATGGCTACACCATATATTTT. Filled out from reference TRBV7-8 and TRBJ1-3, the complete variable domain reads GAGVSQSPRYKVAKRGQDVALRCDPISGHVSLFWYQQALGQGPEFLTYFQNEAQLDKSGLPSDRFFAERPEGSVSTLKIQRTQQEDSAVYLCASSSTFDGYTIYFGEGSWLTVV.

The chain is built from TRBV10-3 and TRBJ2-6; weak D call: TRBD1 (6 bases). Germline CDR1 ENHRY, CDR2 SYGVKD. V was clipped by 0 bases and J by 6 bases, with 12 bases between them. The CDR3 is 16 residues long. CDR3 sequence: CAISESQGQEANVLTF. CDR3 DNA: TGTGCCATCAGTGAGTCCCAGGGGCAAGAGGCCAACGTCCTGACTTTC.

This chain joins TRBV7-9 and TRBJ2-1; a possible D gene is TRBD2 (5 bases). The germline V and J ends were trimmed by 4 bases and 7 bases, with 11 bases remaining between them. The CDR3 has 13 amino acids. Germline V gives CDR1 SEHNR, CDR2 FQNEAQ (reference sequence). In DNA form, the CDR3 reads TGTGCCAGCAGCTCATCTTCGGGGAATGAGCAGTTCTTC. This sequence encodes CASSSSSGNEQFF.

To note about this clonotype: A much bigger clone sits one base away, suggesting this may be a read error. This rearrangement joins TRBV7-9 to TRBJ2-7, with a tentative D call TRBD1 (6 bases). The V gene's germline CDR1 is SEHNR and CDR2 FQNEAQ (reference sequence). The CDR3 runs to 13 residues. The V and J ends lost 4 bases and 5 bases respectively, with 12 bases between them. The CDR3: CASSSPGVNEQYF. As DNA, the CDR3 is TGTGCCAGCAGCTCTCCAGGGGTCAACGAGCAGTACTTC.

The chain links TRBV7-2 to TRBJ1-2; D might be TRBD1 (5 bases). From germline, CDR1 is SGHTA and CDR2 FQGNSA. The CDR3 sequence is 19 residues long. V lost 4 bases, J lost 6 bases, and 30 bases lay in between. The CDR3 nucleotides read TGTGCCAGCAGCTCACCCCGCGGGACTACCTCCTACGAGCAGGATGGCTACACCTTC. Protein product: CASSSPRGTTSYEQDGYTF.

This clonotype was counted ten times or more. This chain connects TRBV7-9 to TRBJ1-1; the D gene is possibly TRBD1 (5 bases). From germline, CDR1 is SEHNR and CDR2 FQNEAQ (reference sequence). CDR3 length equals 15 residues. Trimming took 5 bases from V and 4 from J, leaving 17 bases between them. The CDR3 DNA reads as TGTGCCAGCAGCCCCGGAAGCAGGGAGACCACTGAAGCTTTCTTT. It translates to CASSPGSRETTEAFF.

This clonotype appeared a single time. The gene calls are TRBV10-3 and TRBJ1-2; D might be TRBD1 (6 bases). The V and J ends lost 8 bases and 5 bases respectively, with 15 bases between them. The CDR3 consists of 13 residues. From germline, CDR1 is ENHRY and CDR2 SYGVKD. The CDR3 reads CAIAPQGTYGYTF. The CDR3 DNA reads as TGTGCCATCGCGCCACAGGGAACATATGGCTACACCTTC.

The CDR3: CASSQDVESGELFF. DNA for the CDR3: TGTGCCAGCAGCCAAGATGTGGAATCTGGGGAGCTGTTTTTT. The gene calls are TRBV5-8 and TRBJ2-2; D is unresolved. This CDR3 is 14 amino acids long. CDR1 SGHTS and CDR2 YDEGEE come from the germline V gene. V gave up 4 bases and J gave up 8 bases, with 15 bases separating them.

This clonotype was counted at least ten times. CDR3 nucleotide sequence: TGTGCCAGCAGTGTAAACAGGGGCGGTCAGCCCCAGCATTTT. This gives the protein CASSVNRGGQPQHF. This rearrangement joins TRBV12-3 or TRBV12-4 to TRBJ1-5, with 7 bases identical to TRBD1. J gave up 6 bases and V 5 bases, and 7 bases lay outside the gene matches. This CDR3 has 14 residues.